The 25 T cell receptor beta chains reported below all come from one sample, sequenced in a study of blood T cell repertoires in COVID-19. The data were produced by immunoSEQ multiplex PCR, yet TCRdb's version contains in-frame clones alone and is incomplete. The data hold about 240,000 clones, with 82% observed a single time. The material sequenced was peripheral blood. The receptors come from a woman younger than 35 with acute or convalescent COVID-19.

The chain has TRBV6-6 and TRBJ2-7, with a tentative D call TRBD2 (6 bases). The CDR3 is 14 amino acids. The germline V gene has CDR1 MNHNY and CDR2 SVGAGI (reference sequence). V dropped 3 bases and J dropped 2 bases, with 11 bases sitting between them. CDR3 sequence: CASSYSSVAYEQYF. The CDR3 nucleotides read TGTGCCAGCAGTTATTCTAGCGTTGCCTACGAGCAGTACTTC.

The chain recombines TRBV28 with TRBJ2-5; D not resolved. CDR1 MDHEN and CDR2 SYDVKM come from the germline V gene. This CDR3 spans 13 amino acids. Trimming shortened V by 3 bases and J by 2 bases, and 7 bases separated the two germline ends. The DNA for the CDR3 is TGTGCCAGCAGTTTGCCACAGCAAGAGACCCAGTACTTC. Translating gives CASSLPQQETQYF.

The chain has TRBV11-2 and TRBJ1-1; TRBD1 agrees at 7 bases. V gave up 5 bases and J gave up 5 bases; unmatched junction bases: 8. CDR3 length equals 14 residues. From germline, CDR1 is SGHAT and CDR2 FQNNGV. CDR3 amino acids: CASSATGPRTEAFF. CDR3 DNA sequence: TGTGCCAGCAGCGCGACAGGGCCCAGGACTGAAGCTTTCTTT.

The chain links TRBV29-1 to TRBJ1-2, with unresolved D. V was shortened by 4 bases and J by 0 bases, with 12 bases between the two germline ends. From germline, CDR1 is SQVTM and CDR2 ANQGSEA. The CDR3 contains 14 residues. CDR3 sequence reads: CSVGPDTTNYGYTF. CDR3 bases: TGCAGCGTTGGCCCTGACACGACTAACTATGGCTACACCTTC. The complete variable domain, with remaining parts taken from reference TRBV29-1 and TRBJ1-2, reads SAVISQKPSRDICQRGTSLTIQCQVDSQVTMMFWYRQQPGQSLTLIATANQGSEATYESGFVIDKFPISRPNLTFSTLTVSNMSPEDSSIYLCSVGPDTTNYGYTFGSGTRLTVV.

The sample holds many counts of this clone. This chain joins TRBV6-4 and TRBJ2-3; D may be TRBD2 (7 bases). CDR3 length: 14 amino acids. V gave up 2 bases and J gave up 3 bases, with 9 bases separating them. Germline V gene lookup returns CDR1 MRHNA and CDR2 SNTAGT. Here the CDR3 DNA reads TGTGCCAGCAGTGACAAGGGGGGGACAGATACGCAGTATTTT. Translating it yields CASSDKGGTDTQYF.

This clone has only a few counts. The chain couples TRBV7-2 to TRBJ2-7, with TRBD2 matching 10 bases. The CDR3 contains 15 residues. The germline V gene has CDR1 SGHTA and CDR2 FQGNSA. J lost 7 bases, V lost 5 bases, and 11 bases had no gene match. CDR3 residues: CASSPTSGRAGEQYF. As DNA, the CDR3 is TGTGCCAGCAGCCCGACAAGCGGGAGGGCCGGGGAGCAGTACTTC.

The J gene is TRBJ2-1, the V gene TRBV29-1, with 14 bases that match TRBD2. The CDR3 contains 13 residues. The V segment lost 7 bases and the J segment 6 bases; nucleotides outside the gene matches: 2. Germline V CDR1 and CDR2: SQVTM, ANQGSEA. CDR3: CSGGLAGVNEQFF. CDR3 DNA sequence: TGCAGCGGGGGACTAGCGGGAGTCAATGAGCAGTTCTTC.

The chain carries TRBV28 and TRBJ2-3; D possibly corresponds to TRBD2 (5 bases). CDR1 is MDHEN and CDR2 is SYDVKM in the germline V gene. The CDR3 is 14 amino acids. Trimming cost V 6 bases and J 4 bases, with 14 bases left between them. CDR3 sequence reads: CASSRFVGADTQYF. The CDR3 region has the DNA TGTGCCAGCAGCCGTTTTGTGGGAGCAGATACGCAGTATTTT. Complete variable domain (other parts from reference TRBV28 and TRBJ2-3): DVKVTQSSRYLVKRTGEKVFLECVQDMDHENMFWYRQDPGLGLRLIYFSYDVKMKEKGDIPEGYSVSREKKERFSLILESASTNQTSMYLCASSRFVGADTQYFGPGTRLTVL.

The chain uses TRBV4-3 and TRBJ2-1; possibly TRBD2 for D (7 bases). Trimming cost V 3 bases and J 8 bases, with 14 bases left between them. This CDR3 spans 14 amino acids. Per the germline V gene, CDR1 is LGHNA and CDR2 is YSLEER. In nucleotides, the CDR3 is TGCGCCAGCAGCCACGGAAGGGGGGGAGATGAGCAGTTCTTC. Its protein product is CASSHGRGGDEQFF.

The rearrangement joins TRBV5-4 to TRBJ1-1, with D perhaps TRBD1 (5 bases). Germline V CDR1 and CDR2: SGHNT, YYREEE (reference sequence). This CDR3 spans 14 amino acids. Between the trimmed V and J ends, which lost 2 bases and 1 base, there was a span of 9 bases. CDR3 loop: CASSFGHTNTEAFF. CDR3 bases: TGTGCCAGCAGCTTCGGACATACGAACACTGAAGCTTTCTTT. The variable domain in full, completed from reference TRBV5-4 and TRBJ1-1, reads ETGVTQSPTHLIKTRGQQVTLRCSSQSGHNTVSWYQQALGQGPQFIFQYYREEENGRGNFPPRFSGLQFPNYSSELNVNALELDDSALYLCASSFGHTNTEAFFGQGTRLTVV.

The chain combines TRBV5-6 with TRBJ2-3; 7 nucleotides align to TRBD2. The CDR3 is 15 amino acids. J was trimmed by 3 bases and V by 4 bases; bases with no gene match: 8. Germline loops: CDR1 SGHDT, CDR2 YYEEEE. Written as DNA, the CDR3 is TGTGCCAGCAGCGGTGCGGGAGATCCGACAGATACGCAGTATTTT. The encoded protein is CASSGAGDPTDTQYF.

The chain has TRBV28 and TRBJ2-1; D may be TRBD1 (5 bases). V lost 10 bases, J lost 4 bases, and 17 bases lay in between. Germline V gives CDR1 MDHEN, CDR2 SYDVKM. The CDR3 runs to 14 residues. The CDR3, as DNA: TGTGCCACAAACATCGACAGAGCATACAATGAGCAGTTCTTC. It specifies CATNIDRAYNEQFF.

The CDR3 DNA reads as TGTGCCAGCAGCTTGGGCGGGAAAGAGACCCAGTACTTC. Residues: CASSLGGKETQYF. This chain joins TRBV5-5 and TRBJ2-5; TRBD2 might be the D (6 bases). The germline gives CDR1 SGHKS, CDR2 YYEKEE (reference sequence). Trimming pared 0 bases from V and 3 bases from J, leaving 6 bases between. The CDR3 has 13 amino acids.

This chain links TRBV7-8 with TRBJ2-6; D is ambiguous. Germline V gene data show CDR1 as SGHVS and CDR2 as FQNEAQ. Trimming removed 5 bases at V and 0 bases at J, with 14 bases between. The CDR3 runs to 17 residues. CDR3 sequence reads: CASSPGLVRSGANVLTF. CDR3 DNA: TGTGCCAGCAGCCCAGGCTTGGTGCGCTCTGGGGCCAACGTCCTGACTTTC.

This chain uses TRBV14 with TRBJ2-1, with 14 bases matching TRBD2. This CDR3 contains 18 residues. The V gene's germline CDR1 is SGHDN and CDR2 FVKESK. V shed 1 base, J shed 6 bases, and the junction held 8 bases outside the gene matches. The CDR3 protein is CASSQAFGTSGSGNEQFF. CDR3 DNA: TGTGCCAGCAGCCAAGCGTTCGGGACTAGCGGGAGCGGCAATGAGCAGTTCTTC.

V and J are TRBV2 and TRBJ2-3, with 7 bases lining up with TRBD1. The junction had 9 bases not matched to a gene; V was cut back by 3 bases and J by 6 bases. Germline values: CDR1 SNHLY, CDR2 FYNNEI. The CDR3 spans 15 residues. CDR3 sequence: CASSEVGGGWDTQYF. The CDR3 DNA follows: TGTGCCAGCAGTGAGGTAGGGGGCGGATGGGATACGCAGTATTTT.

The chain couples TRBV5-4 to TRBJ1-1; D may be TRBD1 (6 bases). V was cut by 4 bases and J by 1 base, with 8 bases left in between. This CDR3 has 13 amino acids. Germline assignment: CDR1 SGHNT and CDR2 YYREEE (reference sequence). The CDR3 nucleotides read TGTGCCAGCAGCGTACAGGGGAACACTGAAGCTTTCTTT. Its translation: CASSVQGNTEAFF. The full variable domain, with the rest looked up from reference TRBV5-4 and TRBJ1-1, is ETGVTQSPTHLIKTRGQQVTLRCSSQSGHNTVSWYQQALGQGPQFIFQYYREEENGRGNFPPRFSGLQFPNYSSELNVNALELDDSALYLCASSVQGNTEAFFGQGTRLTVV.

This sequence joins TRBV5-1 and TRBJ2-3, with 10 bases that match TRBD2. CDR3 length equals 18 residues. After removal of 3 bases from V and 4 bases from J, the junction contained 14 bases not matched to a gene. Germline CDR1 reads SGHRS; CDR2 reads YFSETQ. The CDR3 loop is CASSSKGLALLRADTQYF. The CDR3 coding sequence is TGCGCCAGCAGCTCCAAGGGACTAGCGCTTCTTAGGGCAGATACGCAGTATTTT.

The rearrangement links TRBV19 to TRBJ1-2; D is perhaps TRBD1 (5 bases). The length of the CDR3 is 16 residues. V lost 7 bases and J 5 bases, leaving 23 bases between the germline ends. CDR1 and CDR2 (germline): LNHDA, SQIVND (reference sequence). CDR3 coding DNA: TGTGCCAGTACCCTGACAGTCGTCGGTACGTGGTATGGCTACACCTTC. It specifies CASTLTVVGTWYGYTF.

V and J are TRBV19 and TRBJ2-3; 8 bases match TRBD1. The V and J ends lost 4 bases and 0 bases, in that order; junction bases with no gene match: 0. CDR3 length: 14 residues. Germline assignment: CDR1 LNHDA and CDR2 SQIVND (reference sequence). The CDR3 reads CASSRQGSTDTQYF. CDR3 nucleotides: TGTGCCAGTAGTAGACAGGGGAGCACAGATACGCAGTATTTT.

J is TRBJ1-1 and V is TRBV7-9, with a tentative D call TRBD1 (5 bases). CDR1 SEHNR and CDR2 FQNEAQ come from the germline V gene (reference sequence). Trimming pared 1 base from V and 11 bases from J, leaving 17 bases between. The CDR3 consists of 14 residues. The CDR3 here is CASSLVLAGMGAFF. In DNA form, the CDR3 reads TGTGCCAGCAGCTTAGTTTTGGCAGGGATGGGGGCTTTCTTT.

The J gene is TRBJ2-1, the V gene TRBV12-5, with 7 bases identical to TRBD2. The V segment lost 1 base and the J segment 4 bases; nucleotides outside the gene matches: 4. Per germline, CDR1 LGHNT and CDR2 FRNRAP. The CDR3 contains 15 residues. This chain's CDR3 is CASGLGGSLYNEQFF. The CDR3 bases are TGTGCTAGTGGTTTGGGCGGGAGTTTATACAATGAGCAGTTCTTC.

V is TRBV19 and J is TRBJ1-5; 8 bases fit TRBD1. Germline-derived CDR1 and CDR2 are LNHDA and SQIVND (reference sequence). V shed 5 bases and J 3 bases; nucleotides not matched to a gene: 6. The CDR3 runs 15 residues. The CDR3 protein is CASSPDREDNQPQHF. The CDR3 coding sequence is TGTGCCAGTAGTCCGGACAGGGAGGACAATCAGCCCCAGCATTTT. Together with reference TRBV19 and TRBJ1-5, the CDR3 gives the full variable domain: DGGITQSPKYLFRKEGQNVTLSCEQNLNHDAMYWYRQDPGQGLRLIYYSQIVNDFQKGDIAEGYSVSREKKESFPLTVTSAQKNPTAFYLCASSPDREDNQPQHFGDGTRLSIL.

In nucleotides, the CDR3 is TGTGCCAGCAGTGTCGTTATGACAAGCACTGAAGCTTTCTTT. The encoded protein is CASSVVMTSTEAFF. The rearrangement joins TRBV28 to TRBJ1-1, with D unclear. V lost 5 bases, J lost 4 bases, and 14 bases lay in between. CDR1 and CDR2 from the germline V gene are MDHEN and SYDVKM. The length of the CDR3 is 14 residues.

This chain joins TRBV29-1 and TRBJ1-3, with D maybe TRBD1 (6 bases). Germline V lookup: CDR1 SQVTM, CDR2 ANQGSEA. The V end lost 6 bases, the J end lost 2 bases, and 11 bases lay between the germline ends. The CDR3 totals 13 residues. DNA of the CDR3: TGCAGCGTCCTCCGGGACACTGGAAACACCATATATTTT. Protein product: CSVLRDTGNTIYF.